A single sample gave rise to the 23 T cell receptor beta chains below, sequenced in a study of graft-versus-host responses after intestinal transplantation. The table came from immunoSEQ multiplex PCR; TCRdb's copy has only in-frame clones and leaves some out. The table lists about 97,000 clones, more than 80% of them singletons. The sample consisted of PBMCs, taken around 450 days after intestinal transplant. These receptors were taken from a human patient who received an intestinal transplant, so some T cells may come from the graft donor.

The table lists this clone with a count of one. The chain has TRBV19 and TRBJ2-7; TRBD2 is a possible D gene (5 bases). Germline CDR1 is LNHDA and CDR2 is SQIVND (reference sequence). V lost 6 bases and J 1 base, leaving 13 bases between the germline ends. The CDR3 is made up of 14 amino acids. The CDR3: CASSLSRTSYEQYF. Here the CDR3 DNA reads TGTGCCAGTAGCTTATCAAGGACTTCCTACGAGCAGTACTTC.

The rearrangement uses TRBV29-1 and TRBJ2-5, with 11 bases that match TRBD2. Unmatched junction bases numbered 5, after V lost 8 bases and J lost 3 bases. The length of the CDR3 is 13 residues. Germline V gene lookup returns CDR1 SQVTM and CDR2 ANQGSEA. CDR3 in DNA: TGCAGCCACCGACTAGCGGGGAAAGAGACCCAGTACTTC. Residues: CSHRLAGKETQYF.

This sequence joins TRBV5-1 and TRBJ2-7, with TRBD1 matching 9 bases. Germline V gene data show CDR1 as SGHRS and CDR2 as YFSETQ. The CDR3 runs to 13 residues. V gave up 4 bases and J gave up 7 bases; unmatched junction bases: 6. CDR3: CASSVQGAEEQYF. Written as DNA, the CDR3 is TGCGCCAGCAGCGTACAGGGGGCGGAGGAGCAGTACTTC.

The rearrangement joins TRBV27 to TRBJ2-5; either TRBD1 or TRBD2 may fit D (6 bases each). The tail of the sequence fits TRBJ2-7 better, so the J call may be wrong. Germline values: CDR1 MNHEY, CDR2 SMNVEV (reference sequence). The length of the CDR3 is 14 residues. The CDR3 loop is CASSFGGPGSEQYF. Here the CDR3 DNA reads TGTGCCAGCAGTTTCGGGGGCCCAGGGTCCGAGCAGTACTTC.

This rearrangement joins TRBV6-1 to TRBJ1-5; D is uncertain. The CDR3 sequence is 12 residues long. V was cut by 8 bases and J by 1 base, with 6 bases left in between. The germline V gene has CDR1 MNHNS and CDR2 SASEGT. CDR3 sequence: CASGRSNQPQHF. In nucleotides, the CDR3 is TGTGCCAGCGGACGGAGCAATCAGCCCCAGCATTTT.

The chain joins TRBV6-1 to TRBJ1-5; 11 bases map to TRBD1. J lost 5 bases, V lost 8 bases, and 5 bases had no gene match. There are 14 residues in the CDR3. Germline lookup yields CDR1 MNHNS and CDR2 SASEGT. The CDR3 DNA sequence: TGTGCCAGCGGTGGACAGGGGGCCCATCAGCCCCAGCATTTT. It specifies CASGGQGAHQPQHF.

The V call is TRBV27, the J call TRBJ2-1; maybe TRBD2 (6 bases). The CDR3 is 15 amino acids. Per germline, CDR1 MNHEY and CDR2 SMNVEV (reference sequence). Trimming removed 6 bases from V and 1 base from J, with 13 bases in between. CDR3 bases: TGTGCCAGCAGCCGTGGGGGGACGTCCTACAATGAGCAGTTCTTC. As protein: CASSRGGTSYNEQFF.

This clone appeared once. The gene calls are TRBV28 and TRBJ2-1; weak D call: TRBD2 (5 bases). Germline lookup yields CDR1 MDHEN and CDR2 SYDVKM. The CDR3 totals 12 residues. Trimming removed 6 bases from V and 15 bases from J, with 18 bases in between. The CDR3 protein is CASSRGLSVRFF. The CDR3 coding sequence is TGTGCCAGCAGCCGAGGACTGTCAGTTCGGTTCTTC.

The V call is TRBV11-2, the J call TRBJ1-2, with unresolved D. CDR1 and CDR2 (germline): SGHAT, FQNNGV. The CDR3 extends over 16 amino acids. V gave up 2 bases and J gave up 2 bases, with 15 bases separating them. Written as DNA, the CDR3 is TGTGCCAGCAGCTTAACCCAGACGAATTCGAACTATGGCTACACCTTC. It codes for CASSLTQTNSNYGYTF.

The chain combines TRBV4-1 with TRBJ2-7; perhaps D is TRBD1 or TRBD2 (5 bases each). Germline V CDR1 and CDR2: MGHRA, YSYEKL. Trimming stripped 1 base from V and 2 bases from J, with 12 bases between. This CDR3 is built from 15 residues. CDR3 sequence reads: CASSQGPGAAYEQYF. CDR3 coding DNA: TGCGCCAGCAGCCAAGGCCCCGGGGCCGCCTACGAGCAGTACTTC.

This clone showed up just once. J is TRBJ1-4 and V is TRBV6-5; TRBD1 agrees at 9 bases. Germline CDR1 reads MNHEY; CDR2 reads SVGAGI. The CDR3 contains 14 residues. Trimming at V came to 2 bases and at J to 6 bases, leaving 1 base not matched to a gene. This CDR3 is CASSYGDRDEKLFF. CDR3 in DNA: TGTGCCAGCAGTTACGGGGACAGGGATGAAAAACTGTTTTTT.

This sequence joins TRBV19 and TRBJ1-1; D gene ambiguous. V was trimmed by 1 base and J by 1 base, leaving 7 bases between them. CDR3 length: 14 residues. Germline CDR1 and CDR2: LNHDA and SQIVND (reference sequence). The CDR3 nucleotides are TGTGCCAGTAGTATAGGTAACGCGAACACTGAAGCTTTCTTT. Protein sequence: CASSIGNANTEAFF.

V is TRBV7-8 and J is TRBJ2-1, with 7 positions matching TRBD1. CDR3 length: 12 residues. Germline CDR1 is SGHVS and CDR2 is FQNEAQ. Losses at the gene ends were 2 bases for V and 10 bases for J; bases not matched to a gene: 2. DNA of the CDR3: TGTGCCAGCAGCTTACAGGGGGAGGAGCAGTTCTTC. Translation: CASSLQGEEQFF.

This clone was seen a single time. CDR3 in DNA: TGTGCCAGCAGTTACTCGAGGGCGCCGGGTACTGAAGCTTTCTTT. It yields the protein CASSYSRAPGTEAFF. V is TRBV6-5 and J is TRBJ1-1; D is undetermined. Deletions cut 0 bases from V and 5 bases from J, with 13 bases between. This CDR3 is 15 amino acids long. Germline lookup yields CDR1 MNHEY and CDR2 SVGAGI.

The chain is built from TRBV5-1 and TRBJ1-1, with D unresolved. CDR1 and CDR2 from the germline V gene are SGHRS and YFSETQ. V was clipped by 0 bases and J by 1 base, with 4 bases between them. The CDR3 loop spans 13 amino acids. The CDR3 DNA follows: TGCGCCAGCAGCTTGGAGAGGAACACTGAAGCTTTCTTT. The encoded protein is CASSLERNTEAFF.

The chain links TRBV11-2 to TRBJ1-3, with D maybe TRBD1 (5 bases). The CDR3 is made up of 14 amino acids. Per germline, CDR1 SGHAT and CDR2 FQNNGV. Trimming stripped 10 bases from V and 5 bases from J, with 18 bases between. The CDR3 region is CAIPGGTLRNTIYF. DNA for the CDR3: TGTGCCATCCCCGGGGGGACCCTCCGAAACACCATATATTTT.

This chain links TRBV6-1 with TRBJ2-7; 9 bases are shared with TRBD2. After removal of 1 base from V and 0 bases from J, the junction contained 4 bases not matched to a gene. The CDR3 consists of 16 residues. The germline gives CDR1 MNHNS, CDR2 SASEGT. CDR3: CASSEEAGGISYEQYF. The CDR3 DNA follows: TGTGCCAGCAGTGAAGAAGCGGGGGGTATCTCCTACGAGCAGTACTTC.

This chain uses TRBV6-1 with TRBJ2-5; tentative D call: TRBD2 (6 bases). Germline CDR1 reads MNHNS; CDR2 reads SASEGT. V lost 6 bases to trimming and J lost 2 bases, with 10 bases between them. The length of the CDR3 is 13 residues. CDR3 nucleotide sequence: TGTGCCAGCAGCGCGGGACCTCAAGAGACCCAGTACTTC. Encoded protein: CASSAGPQETQYF.

This chain connects TRBV2 to TRBJ2-7; D may match TRBD1 or TRBD2 (5 bases each). The germline V and J ends were trimmed by 10 bases and 6 bases, with 19 bases remaining between them. Per the germline V gene, CDR1 is SNHLY and CDR2 is FYNNEI. This CDR3 contains 13 residues. The CDR3 reads CATSQGEVLEQYF. The CDR3 DNA follows: TGTGCCACCTCCCAGGGAGAGGTCCTCGAGCAGTACTTC.

The chain has TRBV6-5 and TRBJ1-3, with D possibly being TRBD1 (6 bases). V shed 2 bases and J shed 0 bases, with 11 bases lying between them. Germline lookup yields CDR1 MNHEY and CDR2 SVGAGI. There are 16 residues in the CDR3. CDR3 sequence reads: CASSYGGRSSGNTIYF. In nucleotides, the CDR3 is TGTGCCAGCAGTTACGGGGGCCGGAGCTCTGGAAACACCATATATTTT.

The chain is built from TRBV6-5 and TRBJ1-1, with 7 bases matching TRBD1. CDR1 and CDR2 (germline): MNHEY, SVGAGI. This CDR3 is built from 14 residues. V trimming: 2 bases; J trimming: 5 bases; junction bases outside the gene matches: 5. This chain's CDR3 is CASSYRTGWTEAFF. CDR3 nucleotides: TGTGCCAGCAGTTACCGGACAGGATGGACTGAAGCTTTCTTT.

The chain links TRBV6-5 to TRBJ1-1; 8 bases line up with TRBD1. V was clipped by 5 bases and J by 5 bases; unmatched bases: 4. The CDR3 has 13 residues. The germline gives CDR1 MNHEY, CDR2 SVGAGI. CDR3: CASSNGQGTEAFF. The CDR3 bases are TGTGCCAGCAGTAACGGACAGGGTACTGAAGCTTTCTTT.

V usage is TRBV5-1 and J usage is TRBJ1-1; a weak D match, TRBD1 (5 bases). Germline loops: CDR1 SGHRS, CDR2 YFSETQ. CDR3 size: 15 residues. Deletions cut 1 base from V and 1 base from J, with 11 bases between. This chain's CDR3 is CASSLRQLPNTEAFF. In nucleotides, the CDR3 is TGCGCCAGCAGCTTGAGACAGCTTCCGAACACTGAAGCTTTCTTT.